The 2 T cell receptor beta chains below were found in one sample sequenced in a study of response to subunit inactivated influenza vaccine. A single record per CDR3 protein comes from TCRdb applying MiXCR to the RT-PCR reads. The sample carries about 570,000 distinct CDR3 sequences, about 11% recorded once. These data also featured in a second study, about T cells expressing NK-cell markers. As that study records: UMIs were included in TCR beta cDNA generated by 5'RACE template switching.

This sample comprised PBMCs from blood, obtained on the day of vaccination. These receptor sequences come from a man over 45 who received an inactivated influenza vaccine.

This clonotype has just a few counts. V is TRBV30 and J is TRBJ2-1; TRBD1 aligns across 8 bases. The length of the CDR3 is 13 residues. Germline CDR1 GTSNPN, CDR2 SVGIG (reference sequence). Trimming cost V 2 bases and J 6 bases; bases outside gene matches: 3. Written as DNA, the CDR3 is TGTGCCTGGAGTAGGACAGGGTTCAATGAGCAGTTCTTC. Its protein is CAWSRTGFNEQFF.

The chain carries TRBV11-2 and TRBJ2-3; 9 bases map to TRBD2. From germline, CDR1 is SGHAT and CDR2 FQNNGV. The V and J ends lost 8 bases and 4 bases, in that order; junction bases with no gene match: 10. There are 15 residues in the CDR3. The CDR3 coding sequence is TGTGCCAGCCGTTCGTTAGCGGGAGCCCCAGATACGCAGTATTTT. Translation: CASRSLAGAPDTQYF.